These 27 T cell receptor beta chains were sequenced from one sample in a study of human T cells and chemical hapten exposure. TCRdb processed the RACE reads anew with MiXCR; each CDR3 protein has one entry. In the table there are 300,000 to 400,000 distinct CDR3 sequences, about 5.1% of which are singletons. Time point noted: pre-sensitization, week 0. This sample's treatment: therapeutic diphenylcyclopropenone sensitization with weekly scalp DPC. The sample here was whole blood, taken in connection with sensitization to the hapten diphenylcyclopropenone (DPC). Every receptor here comes from a woman between 45 and 65 years old with alopecia areata. Some clones in this sample may be carry-over from other donors' samples.

CDR3 region: CASSYGTGSYNEQFF. The DNA for the CDR3 is TGTGCCAGCAGTTATGGGACGGGGTCCTACAATGAGCAGTTCTTC. This rearrangement joins TRBV6-2 or TRBV6-3 to TRBJ2-1; D could derive from TRBD1 or TRBD2 (5 bases each). Germline V lookup: CDR1 MNHEY, CDR2 SVGEGT. Trimming left V 3 bases short and J 1 base short, with 10 bases between. The CDR3 spans 15 residues.

This clonotype was seen only a few times. V gene TRBV27 combines with J gene TRBJ1-2; a weak D match, TRBD1 (5 bases). With 4 bases removed from V and 1 base from J, the gap between germline ends came to 13 bases. This CDR3 region has 15 residues. Germline values: CDR1 MNHEY, CDR2 SMNVEV (reference sequence). CDR3 amino acids: CASSSGPTINYGYTF. CDR3 coding DNA: TGTGCCAGCAGTTCGGGGCCTACAATTAACTATGGCTACACCTTC.

This clonotype was observed many times. V gene TRBV2 combines with J gene TRBJ2-7; D is possibly TRBD1 (6 bases). V dropped 6 bases and J dropped 3 bases, with 9 bases sitting between them. Looked up from germline, CDR1 is SNHLY and CDR2 is FYNNEI. The CDR3 length is 12 residues. CDR3 sequence: CASRGGYYEQYF. The CDR3 DNA sequence: TGTGCCAGCAGAGGGGGATACTACGAGCAGTACTTC.

This clonotype was detected a few times. Written as DNA, the CDR3 is TGCAGTGCTGGGGACTGGAGTAGCAATCAGCCCCAGCATTTT. Its translation is CSAGDWSSNQPQHF. The rearrangement links TRBV20-1 to TRBJ1-5; possibly TRBD1 for D (5 bases). Germline assignment: CDR1 DFQATT and CDR2 SNEGSKA (reference sequence). The ends were cut back, 5 bases at V and 0 bases at J, with 11 bases in the middle. The CDR3 is 14 residues long.

The V gene is TRBV18, the J gene TRBJ1-1; unclear D gene. Between the trimmed V and J ends, which lost 5 bases and 6 bases, there was a span of 13 bases. CDR1 KGHSH and CDR2 LQKENI come from the germline V gene. CDR3 length equals 13 residues. The CDR3 DNA reads TGTGCCAGCTCAGACCGGGGTAGAGCTGAAGCTTTCTTT. Protein: CASSDRGRAEAFF.

This clonotype has a count of ten or more. The V gene is TRBV10-2, the J gene TRBJ2-3; 7 bases are a match to TRBD2. The CDR3 runs 15 residues. Germline V gene data show CDR1 as WSHSY and CDR2 as SAAADI. Trimming took 7 bases from V and 2 from J; bases not matched to a gene: 9. Here the CDR3 DNA reads TGCGCCAGCACCAACCAGCGGGACCCCACAGATACGCAGTATTTT. It specifies CASTNQRDPTDTQYF.

The V call is TRBV6-1, the J call TRBJ1-1, with D tentatively TRBD1 (6 bases). Germline V lookup: CDR1 MNHNS, CDR2 SASEGT. This CDR3 has 18 residues. V was trimmed by 0 bases and J by 3 bases, leaving 20 bases between them. CDR3 bases: TGTGCCAGCAGTGAAGCTGGATCGGGGGCGCGATTGGACACTGAAGCTTTCTTT. Amino acid sequence: CASSEAGSGARLDTEAFF.

In this sample, this clonotype turned up a few times. The chain joins TRBV12-3 or TRBV12-4 to TRBJ2-5, with 9 bases lining up with TRBD2. This CDR3 has 14 residues. With V trimmed by 5 bases and J by 4 bases, 5 bases remained unmatched. CDR3 residues: CASSAGGPVETQYF. Here the CDR3 DNA reads TGTGCCAGCAGTGCGGGGGGGCCCGTAGAGACCCAGTACTTC.

In its sample, this clonotype was seen many times. The junction departs from germline at one end; a sequencing error may be responsible. CDR3 coding DNA: TGCGCCAGCAGTTATGACAGGGGGCCAACCCGGGCTCCATTC. It encodes CASSYDRGPTRAPF. The chain joins TRBV10-2 to TRBJ2-1; 10 bases match TRBD1. The length of the CDR3 is 14 residues. Germline V gene data show CDR1 as WSHSY and CDR2 as SAAADI.

This chain uses TRBV9 with TRBJ2-7; either TRBD1 or TRBD2 may fit D (5 bases each). This CDR3 has 14 residues. With 8 bases removed from V and 5 bases from J, the gap between germline ends came to 20 bases. Germline V gene data show CDR1 as SGDLS and CDR2 as YYNGEE. CDR3 residues: CAREAGPSRDEQYF. CDR3 DNA: TGTGCCAGAGAAGCAGGGCCCTCGCGGGACGAGCAGTACTTC.

This clonotype turned up a few times. The genes are TRBV27 and TRBJ2-1; 7 nucleotides align to TRBD1. J was trimmed by 3 bases and V by 3 bases; bases with no gene match: 8. Germline V gene sequence: CDR1 MNHEY, CDR2 SMNVEV (reference sequence). The length of the CDR3 is 16 residues. CDR3 nucleotide sequence: TGTGCCAGCAGTTTCAGTGGGACAGCTTTCTACAATGAGCAGTTCTTC. It codes for CASSFSGTAFYNEQFF.

Ten or more counts support this clonotype. The CDR3: CSVRRQSSYEQYF. Here the CDR3 DNA reads TGCAGCGTGCGTAGGCAGAGCTCCTACGAGCAGTACTTC. The V and J genes are TRBV29-1 and TRBJ2-7; D remains ambiguous. Germline CDR1 is SQVTM and CDR2 is ANQGSEA. V gave up 6 bases and J gave up 0 bases, with 12 bases separating them. The CDR3 runs to 13 residues.

Many counts were recorded for this clonotype. The chain combines TRBV6-5 with TRBJ2-1; D is tentatively TRBD1 or TRBD2 (5 bases each). The germline V and J ends were trimmed by 0 bases and 9 bases, with 18 bases remaining between them. Germline values: CDR1 MNHEY, CDR2 SVGAGI. The CDR3 runs 16 residues. The CDR3 region has the DNA TGTGCCAGCAGTTACTCGAGGGGCTTACGAGTGGGTGAGCAGTTCTTC. Amino acids: CASSYSRGLRVGEQFF.

This clonotype was found many times. The chain recombines TRBV6-2 or TRBV6-3 with TRBJ2-7, with TRBD1 identical over 8 bases. Looked up from germline, CDR1 is MNHEY and CDR2 is SVGEGT. V trimming: 11 bases; J trimming: 4 bases; junction bases outside the gene matches: 13. This CDR3 is built from 14 residues. The DNA for the CDR3 is TGTGCCGTTTACAGCTGGACAGGGACATACGAGCAGTACTTC. This codes for CAVYSWTGTYEQYF.

The sample holds many counts of this clonotype. This chain uses TRBV14 with TRBJ2-1; 14 bases fit TRBD2. The CDR3 has 16 amino acids. V shed 4 bases and J 6 bases; nucleotides not matched to a gene: 5. The germline gives CDR1 SGHDN, CDR2 FVKESK. CDR3 in DNA: TGTGCCAGCAGCCTACCGGGACTAGCGGGAGTCAATGAGCAGTTCTTC. Translating gives CASSLPGLAGVNEQFF.

On this clonotype: This could be a read error, since a much larger clone is one nucleotide away. The V and J genes are TRBV21-1 and TRBJ1-5; the table calls TRBD1, which could not be checked here. TRBV21-1 is annotated as a pseudogene. The CDR3 extends over 17 amino acids. The CDR3 protein is CASSKGPKVYSNQPQRF. In DNA, the CDR3 is TGTGCCAGCAGCAAAGGCCCCAAGGTTTATAGCAATCAGCCCCAGCGTTTT.

This clonotype was observed at least ten times. The V and J genes are TRBV5-1 and TRBJ1-1; D is unclear. This CDR3 is built from 15 residues. V gave up 4 bases and J gave up 0 bases, with 13 bases separating them. From germline, CDR1 is SGHRS and CDR2 YFSETQ. For the CDR3, the DNA is TGCGCCAGCAGCCCCACCCAAGGCATGAACACTGAAGCTTTCTTT. It codes for CASSPTQGMNTEAFF.

This clonotype was picked up many times. The chain's CDR3 is CASSYSRSSYEQYF. DNA of the CDR3: TGTGCCAGCAGTTACTCGCGGTCCTCCTACGAGCAGTACTTC. The rearrangement links TRBV6-5 to TRBJ2-7; D gene ambiguous. Germline V lookup: CDR1 MNHEY, CDR2 SVGAGI. The V end was cut by 0 bases, the J end by 0 bases, with 6 bases between. This CDR3 is 14 amino acids long.

This clonotype was picked up a small number of times. The chain is built from TRBV6-6 and TRBJ2-1; D is perhaps TRBD1 (5 bases). Trimming shortened V by 2 bases and J by 2 bases, and 13 bases separated the two germline ends. This CDR3 comprises 16 residues. The germline V gene encodes CDR1 MNHNY and CDR2 SVGAGI (reference sequence). The CDR3 is CASSYPDSRPYNEQFF. The CDR3 coding sequence is TGTGCCAGCAGTTACCCCGACAGTAGGCCCTACAATGAGCAGTTCTTC.

This clonotype has at least ten counts. The CDR3: CASSRSGGAFYEQFF. Here the CDR3 DNA reads TGTGCCAGCTCCCGGTCGGGGGGCGCATTCTACGAGCAGTTCTTC. The rearrangement joins TRBV28 to TRBJ2-1, with D maybe TRBD2 (7 bases). The CDR3 runs 15 residues. V was shortened by 8 bases and J by 10 bases, with 24 bases between the two germline ends. Per germline, CDR1 MDHEN and CDR2 SYDVKM.

The gene calls are TRBV9 and TRBJ1-2; 10 bases match TRBD1. Germline trimming cut 4 bases from V and 4 bases from J; bases unmatched to any gene: 7. The germline gives CDR1 SGDLS, CDR2 YYNGEE. The CDR3 consists of 15 residues. CDR3 protein: CASSTGTGVGYGYTF. DNA of the CDR3: TGTGCCAGCAGCACCGGGACAGGGGTCGGCTATGGCTACACCTTC.

This clonotype was counted at least ten times. As DNA, the CDR3 is TGTGCCAGCAGCTCGTTCAGGGGGCTCCAGACCCAGTACTTC. Its protein product is CASSSFRGLQTQYF. The chain links TRBV11-2 to TRBJ2-5; TRBD1 aligns across 8 bases. The CDR3 extends over 14 amino acids. Germline CDR1 reads SGHAT; CDR2 reads FQNNGV. With V trimmed by 4 bases and J by 6 bases, 7 bases remained unmatched.

The table lists this clonotype with many counts. J is TRBJ2-4 and V is TRBV2; possibly TRBD2 for D (5 bases). Germline V gene lookup returns CDR1 SNHLY and CDR2 FYNNEI. CDR3 length equals 14 residues. V lost 2 bases, J lost 2 bases, and 7 bases lay in between. The CDR3 DNA reads as TGTGCCAGCAGTGAAAGCGGTACCAAAAACATTCAGTACTTC. Translation: CASSESGTKNIQYF.

This chain links TRBV29-1 with TRBJ1-1; 7 positions agree with TRBD1. V lost 3 bases and J lost 1; bases outside the gene matches: 2. Germline V gene lookup returns CDR1 SQVTM and CDR2 ANQGSEA. The CDR3 extends over 13 amino acids. CDR3 protein: CSVEGQQNTEAFF. CDR3 sequence (DNA): TGCAGCGTTGAGGGACAGCAGAACACTGAAGCTTTCTTT.

At least ten counts were recorded for this clonotype. Here the CDR3 reads CASSLVASPGGREQFF. The CDR3 coding sequence is TGTGCCAGCAGCTTAGTAGCTAGCCCGGGCGGGCGTGAGCAGTTCTTC. The rearrangement links TRBV7-6 to TRBJ2-1; TRBD2 might be the D (5 bases). Germline assignment: CDR1 SGHVS and CDR2 FNYEAQ. Deletions cut 1 base from V and 9 bases from J, with 19 bases between. This CDR3 is 16 amino acids long.

The chain's CDR3 is CASSLAWGATDTQYF. CDR3 DNA sequence: TGTGCCAGCAGCTTGGCTTGGGGGGCAACAGATACGCAGTATTTT. This rearrangement joins TRBV5-6 to TRBJ2-3, with D tentatively TRBD1 or TRBD2 (6 bases each). Trimming stripped 0 bases from V and 3 bases from J, with 11 bases between. The CDR3 extends over 15 amino acids. Germline V gene data show CDR1 as SGHDT and CDR2 as YYEEEE. Variable domain in full (rest from reference TRBV5-6 and TRBJ2-3): DAGVTQSPTHLIKTRGQQVTLRCSPKSGHDTVSWYQQALGQGPQFIFQYYEEEERQRGNFPDRFSGHQFPNYSSELNVNALLLGDSALYLCASSLAWGATDTQYFGPGTRLTVL.

The rearrangement links TRBV28 to TRBJ2-1, with TRBD2 identical over 7 bases. The CDR3 consists of 16 residues. The V gene end was trimmed by 2 bases and the J gene end by 8 bases; junction bases not matched to a gene: 12. The germline CDR1 and CDR2 sequences are MDHEN and SYDVKM. The CDR3 DNA is TGTGCCAGCAGTTTAAAGGGAGGGTTACGGTTACATGAGCAGTTCTTC. This gives the protein CASSLKGGLRLHEQFF.